This is a list of T cell receptor beta chains from one sample in a study of T cell repertoires in cytomegalovirus infection. TCRdb re-called the reads with MiXCR, one entry per CDR3 protein. The table has roughly 640,000 distinct CDR3 sequences, roughly 24% seen once; the top ten hold roughly 8%. Sequenced material: CD8+ T cells from PBMCs. The receptor set was obtained from a human donor in good health (CMV status not recorded). Some clones in this sample may be carry-over from other donors' samples. Each CDR3 is given with its conserved first and last residue. A D gene is named only where the DNA matches it firmly. Clone size is not always given. Where it is, it says once, few, many or a class for expanded clones.

clone_size: .; j_call: TRBJ2-3; d_call: .; v_call: TRBV7-3; cdr3_aa: CASSLNPPGTGTDTQYF; cdr3_nt: TGTGCCAGCAGCTTAAACCCTCCAGGGACCGGCACAGATACGCAGTATTTT
clone_size: few; j_call: TRBJ1-2; d_call: .; v_call: TRBV10-3; cdr3_aa: CAIRTLTGSDGYTF; cdr3_nt: TGTGCCATCAGGACTTTGACAGGTTCGGATGGCTACACCTTC
clone_size: few; j_call: TRBJ2-7; d_call: .; v_call: TRBV29-1; cdr3_aa: CSAVGGRDEQYF; cdr3_nt: TGCAGCGCCGTCGGGGGGCGCGACGAGCAGTACTTC
clone_size: .; j_call: TRBJ2-1; d_call: TRBD2; v_call: TRBV20-1; cdr3_aa: CSASSGRNSYNEQFF; cdr3_nt: TGCAGTGCTTCTAGCGGGAGGAACTCCTACAATGAGCAGTTCTTC
clone_size: many; j_call: TRBJ2-1; d_call: .; v_call: TRBV29-1; cdr3_aa: CSVGYISEQFF; cdr3_nt: TGCAGCGTTGGATACATATCGGAGCAGTTCTTC
clone_size: few; j_call: TRBJ2-6; d_call: TRBD1; v_call: TRBV4-3; cdr3_aa: CASSQVDRGAGANVLTF; cdr3_nt: TGCGCCAGCAGCCAAGTTGACAGGGGCGCTGGGGCCAACGTCCTGACTTTC
clone_size: few; j_call: TRBJ2-7; d_call: TRBD2; v_call: TRBV6-5; cdr3_aa: CASSFLAGGSYEQYF; cdr3_nt: TGTGCCAGCAGCTTCCTAGCGGGGGGAAGTTACGAGCAGTACTTC
clone_size: few; j_call: TRBJ1-1; d_call: .; v_call: TRBV19; cdr3_aa: CASKLRTMARADTEAFF; cdr3_nt: TGTGCCAGTAAATTGCGGACAATGGCGAGAGCCGACACTGAAGCTTTCTTT
clone_size: .; j_call: TRBJ1-1; d_call: .; v_call: TRBV20-1; cdr3_aa: CSAILWGARGNTEAFF; cdr3_nt: TGCAGTGCTATTCTCTGGGGGGCCCGGGGGAACACTGAAGCTTTCTTT
clone_size: few; j_call: TRBJ1-5; d_call: TRBD1; v_call: TRBV6-8; cdr3_aa: CASSYTGGIQPQHF; cdr3_nt: TGTGCCAGCAGTTACACAGGGGGGATTCAGCCCCAGCATTTT
clone_size: .; j_call: TRBJ1-1; d_call: .; v_call: TRBV27; cdr3_aa: CASSPRGRWRAFF; cdr3_nt: TGTGCCAGCAGTCCCCGCGGACGGTGGAGAGCTTTCTTT
clone_size: few; j_call: TRBJ1-1; d_call: TRBD1; v_call: TRBV6-2/TRBV6-3; cdr3_aa: CASSSLGQGAVNTEAFF; cdr3_nt: TGTGCCAGCAGTTCATTAGGACAGGGAGCCGTGAACACTGAAGCTTTCTTT
clone_size: many; j_call: TRBJ2-6; d_call: TRBD2; v_call: TRBV6-2/TRBV6-3; cdr3_aa: CASSYSSGGRSGANVLTF; cdr3_nt: TGTGCCAGCAGTTACTCTAGCGGGGGCCGCTCTGGGGCCAACGTCCTGACTTTC
clone_size: many; j_call: TRBJ1-5; d_call: .; v_call: TRBV7-2; cdr3_aa: CASSLVGSGMGYSNQPQHF; cdr3_nt: TGTGCCAGCAGCTTAGTTGGCAGCGGCATGGGATATAGCAATCAGCCCCAGCATTTT
clone_size: .; j_call: TRBJ2-2; d_call: .; v_call: TRBV7-9; cdr3_aa: CASRTVDKNTGELFF; cdr3_nt: TGTGCCAGCAGGACGGTAGACAAGAACACCGGGGAGCTGTTTTTT
clone_size: few; j_call: TRBJ2-5; d_call: TRBD1; v_call: TRBV27; cdr3_aa: CATASRDRTQETQYF; cdr3_nt: TGTGCCACCGCCTCGAGGGACAGAACCCAAGAGACCCAGTACTTC
clone_size: .; j_call: TRBJ2-7; d_call: .; v_call: TRBV7-9; cdr3_aa: CASSLAPGFEQYF; cdr3_nt: TGTGCCAGCAGCTTAGCACCCGGGTTCGAGCAGTACTTC
clone_size: .; j_call: TRBJ1-1; d_call: .; v_call: TRBV3-1; cdr3_aa: CASSQGLQGPMNTEAFF; cdr3_nt: TGTGCCAGCAGCCAAGGTCTCCAGGGGCCTATGAACACTGAAGCTTTCTTT
clone_size: many; j_call: TRBJ1-1; d_call: TRBD1; v_call: TRBV28; cdr3_aa: CASSYTGDTEAFF; cdr3_nt: TGTGCCAGCAGTTATACAGGGGACACTGAAGCTTTCTTT
clone_size: once; j_call: TRBJ1-2; d_call: .; v_call: TRBV20-1; cdr3_aa: CSARGPTKIRGGYTF; cdr3_nt: TGCAGTGCTAGAGGCCCGACAAAGATAAGGGGTGGCTACACCTTC
clone_size: many; j_call: TRBJ2-7; d_call: .; v_call: TRBV7-9; cdr3_aa: CASRPPVSYEQYF; cdr3_nt: TGTGCCAGCAGACCACCGGTCTCCTACGAGCAGTACTTC
clone_size: .; j_call: TRBJ1-2; d_call: .; v_call: TRBV19; cdr3_aa: CASTAEGYGYTF; cdr3_nt: TGTGCCAGTACCGCTGAGGGCTATGGCTACACCTTC
clone_size: .; j_call: TRBJ1-5; d_call: TRBD1; v_call: TRBV19; cdr3_aa: CASTHRGPGQPQHF; cdr3_nt: TGTGCCAGTACCCACAGGGGGCCCGGACAGCCCCAGCATTTT
clone_size: .; j_call: TRBJ1-2; d_call: TRBD1; v_call: TRBV6-8; cdr3_aa: CASSYSPSRDRAGYTF; cdr3_nt: TGTGCCAGCAGTTACTCGCCGTCCCGGGACAGGGCCGGCTACACCTTC
clone_size: .; j_call: TRBJ2-3; d_call: .; v_call: TRBV28; cdr3_aa: CASSFMADGTDTQYF; cdr3_nt: TGTGCCAGCAGTTTTATGGCAGACGGCACAGATACGCAGTATTTT
clone_size: few; j_call: TRBJ1-4; d_call: .; v_call: TRBV28; cdr3_aa: CASSSSPDNEKLFF; cdr3_nt: TGTGCCAGCAGTTCTTCACCCGATAATGAAAAACTGTTTTTT
clone_size: .; j_call: TRBJ2-5; d_call: .; v_call: TRBV10-3; cdr3_aa: CATRIQETQYF; cdr3_nt: TGTGCCACCCGGATACAAGAGACCCAGTACTTC
clone_size: few; j_call: TRBJ2-1; d_call: .; v_call: TRBV7-4; cdr3_aa: CASSPPPRSSEQFF; cdr3_nt: TGTGCCAGCAGCCCCCCCCCACGGAGCAGTGAGCAGTTCTTC
clone_size: few; j_call: TRBJ2-5; d_call: TRBD2; v_call: TRBV7-9; cdr3_aa: CASSLPAGGPNGETQYF; cdr3_nt: TGTGCCAGCAGCTTGCCAGCGGGGGGCCCAAATGGAGAGACCCAGTACTTC
clone_size: .; j_call: TRBJ1-1; d_call: .; v_call: TRBV29-1; cdr3_aa: CSAEGMGFTEAFF; cdr3_nt: TGCAGCGCCGAAGGGATGGGGTTCACTGAAGCTTTCTTT
clone_size: many; j_call: TRBJ2-5; d_call: TRBD2; v_call: TRBV12-3/TRBV12-4; cdr3_aa: CASSSSGTSGGASETQYF; cdr3_nt: TGTGCCAGCAGTTCCTCCGGGACTAGCGGGGGGGCATCAGAGACCCAGTACTTC
clone_size: few; j_call: TRBJ1-6; d_call: .; v_call: TRBV10-3; cdr3_aa: CAITRSSYNSPLHF; cdr3_nt: TGTGCCATCACCCGGAGCTCCTATAATTCACCCCTCCACTTT
clone_size: .; j_call: TRBJ2-1; d_call: .; v_call: TRBV24-1; cdr3_aa: CATSRGGRDEQFF; cdr3_nt: TGTGCCACCAGTAGGGGGGGGCGCGATGAGCAGTTCTTC
clone_size: few; j_call: TRBJ1-5; d_call: .; v_call: TRBV12-3/TRBV12-4; cdr3_aa: CASSTSAQRGNQPQHF; cdr3_nt: TGTGCCAGCAGCACTAGCGCCCAGAGGGGCAATCAGCCCCAGCATTTT
clone_size: .; j_call: TRBJ2-2; d_call: TRBD2; v_call: TRBV5-6; cdr3_aa: CASSHTSGAVGELFF; cdr3_nt: TGTGCCAGCAGCCACACTAGCGGGGCGGTCGGGGAGCTGTTTTTT
clone_size: .; j_call: TRBJ2-1; d_call: TRBD2; v_call: TRBV28; cdr3_aa: CASSLGKRGPLSYNEQFF; cdr3_nt: TGTGCCAGCAGTTTAGGGAAGCGGGGGCCCCTTTCCTACAATGAGCAGTTCTTC
clone_size: few; j_call: TRBJ2-5; d_call: TRBD2; v_call: TRBV15; cdr3_aa: CATSPRGGGETQYF; cdr3_nt: TGTGCCACCAGCCCGCGGGGGGGCGGAGAGACCCAGTACTTC
clone_size: .; j_call: TRBJ2-1; d_call: .; v_call: TRBV7-6; cdr3_aa: CVSSLAGGISNEQFF; cdr3_nt: TGTGTCAGCAGCTTAGCTGGGGGTATCTCCAATGAGCAGTTCTTC